The 31 T cell receptor beta chains below come from one sample, sequenced in a study of early T cells in non-severe SARS-CoV-2 infection. TCRdb re-called the 5' RACE reads through MiXCR, storing one row per CDR3 protein. This table holds tens of thousands of distinct CDR3 sequences, over 4% found once. Specimen: whole blood. These receptors all come from an adult who was a healthcare worker with PCR-confirmed SARS-CoV-2 infection or an uninfected control (not recorded which).

This clonotype was counted ten times or more. CDR3 in amino acids: CATSVGHNQPQHF. CDR3 nucleotides: TGTGCCACCAGTGTAGGTCACAATCAGCCCCAGCATTTT. This chain links TRBV24-1 with TRBJ1-5; D uncertain. Germline V gives CDR1 KGHDR, CDR2 SFDVKD. The CDR3 spans 13 residues. V was cut by 5 bases and J by 3 bases, with 7 bases left in between.

This clonotype appeared many times. CDR3 sequence (DNA): TGTGCCAGCATTATGTCCCTCGAAAGGCATCAGCCCCAGCATTTT. It specifies CASIMSLERHQPQHF. The chain links TRBV28 to TRBJ1-5; D gene uncertain. The CDR3 is 15 residues long. The V gene's germline CDR1 is MDHEN and CDR2 SYDVKM. V shed 7 bases and J shed 5 bases, with 18 bases lying between them.

This clonotype was observed at least ten times. The rearrangement links TRBV4-2 to TRBJ2-3, with 10 bases aligning to TRBD2. Trimming took 3 bases from V and 2 from J; bases not matched to a gene: 8. The CDR3 has 17 amino acids. CDR1 and CDR2 (germline): LGHNA, YNFKEQ. CDR3 residues: CASSHLGAGGATDTQYF. CDR3 nucleotide sequence: TGTGCCAGCAGCCACCTAGGAGCGGGGGGGGCCACAGATACGCAGTATTTT.

The V and J genes are TRBV25-1 and TRBJ2-1, with TRBD1 identical over 7 bases. Trimming removed 1 base from V and 6 bases from J; junction bases left unmatched: 15. Germline CDR1 and CDR2: MGHDK and SYGVNS. The CDR3 runs 18 residues. In DNA, the CDR3 is TGTGCCAGCAGTGAATCCGTCTCACTTCGGGACAGAAGCAATGAGCAGTTCTTC. This sequence encodes CASSESVSLRDRSNEQFF.

The chain recombines TRBV4-1 with TRBJ1-2; D gene ambiguous. Germline CDR1 MGHRA, CDR2 YSYEKL. The CDR3 runs 15 residues. V was pared by 4 bases and J by 0 bases, with 12 bases between. The CDR3 is CASSPESTSNYGYTF. The CDR3 region has the DNA TGCGCCAGCAGCCCCGAGTCGACTTCTAACTATGGCTACACCTTC.

This clonotype was seen a handful of times. V and J are TRBV20-1 and TRBJ1-6; a possible D gene is TRBD1 (6 bases). The CDR3 is 16 amino acids. The germline V gene has CDR1 DFQATT and CDR2 SNEGSKA (reference sequence). Trimming took 0 bases from V and 11 from J, leaving 20 bases between them. CDR3: CSARDASGQHLAPLHF. The CDR3 bases are TGCAGTGCTAGAGATGCCTCGGGACAACACCTGGCACCCCTCCACTTT.

This rearrangement joins TRBV29-1 to TRBJ1-2, with TRBD1 matching over 8 bases. This CDR3 is built from 12 residues. The V gene end was trimmed by 6 bases and the J gene end by 6 bases; junction bases not matched to a gene: 6. Germline V lookup: CDR1 SQVTM, CDR2 ANQGSEA. The DNA for the CDR3 is TGCAGCGTGGCGACAGGGGAGGATGGCTACACCTTC. This gives the protein CSVATGEDGYTF.

This clonotype has more than one count but fewer than ten. The J gene is TRBJ1-6, the V gene TRBV5-8; perhaps TRBD1 as D (6 bases). This CDR3 spans 15 amino acids. Germline CDR1 reads SGHTS; CDR2 reads YDEGEE. Trimming shortened V by 4 bases and J by 9 bases, and 17 bases separated the two germline ends. This CDR3 is CASSPRQAGRSPLHF. In DNA form, the CDR3 reads TGTGCCAGCAGCCCTCGACAGGCGGGCCGTTCACCCCTCCACTTT.

This clonotype was detected many times. This chain connects TRBV6-1 to TRBJ2-1; D is undetermined. This CDR3 region has 13 residues. Germline-derived CDR1 and CDR2 are MNHNS and SASEGT. The V end was cut by 3 bases, the J end by 9 bases, with 12 bases between. Here the CDR3 DNA reads TGTGCCAGCAGTGACTGGCAAGTTAGTGAGCAGTTCTTC. It codes for CASSDWQVSEQFF.

This clonotype was picked up many times. The CDR3 nucleotides are TGCAGTGCTAGCCAGGGTGGTCCGCTCTACGAGCAGTACTTC. Its protein is CSASQGGPLYEQYF. The gene calls are TRBV20-1 and TRBJ2-7; D is possibly TRBD1 (5 bases). Per germline, CDR1 DFQATT and CDR2 SNEGSKA (reference sequence). The CDR3 consists of 14 residues. V lost 3 bases to trimming and J lost 3 bases, with 15 bases between them.

The chain combines TRBV20-1 with TRBJ1-4; no firm D call. V gave up 0 bases and J gave up 4 bases, with 21 bases separating them. This CDR3 has 18 residues. Germline V CDR1 and CDR2: DFQATT, SNEGSKA (reference sequence). As DNA, the CDR3 is TGCAGTGCTAGAGAGGTGCCGGCCGTGGGGAGTTATAATGAAAAACTGTTTTTT. It encodes CSAREVPAVGSYNEKLFF.

This clonotype was seen ten or more times. V is TRBV6-1 and J is TRBJ2-7; a weak D match, TRBD2 (6 bases). Germline V gene lookup returns CDR1 MNHNS and CDR2 SASEGT. Trimming cost V 7 bases and J 2 bases, with 6 bases left between them. The CDR3 extends over 11 amino acids. This CDR3 reads CASTGAYEQYF. The CDR3, as DNA: TGTGCCAGCACGGGGGCCTACGAGCAGTACTTC.

This clonotype occurred many times. The chain recombines TRBV7-2 with TRBJ1-2; 7 bases align to TRBD1. CDR1 SGHTA and CDR2 FQGNSA come from the germline V gene. J lost 1 base, V lost 1 base, and 3 bases had no gene match. This CDR3 comprises 15 residues. CDR3 coding DNA: TGTGCCAGCAGCTTAGATTCAGGGGGTAACTATGGCTACACCTTC. Translating it yields CASSLDSGGNYGYTF.

This clonotype has a count of ten or more. This sequence joins TRBV5-1 and TRBJ2-3; TRBD2 aligns across 12 bases. This CDR3 is 16 amino acids long. Per germline, CDR1 SGHRS and CDR2 YFSETQ. The trim removed 2 bases at V and 3 bases at J, leaving 4 bases unmatched. CDR3 sequence: CASSFLGLAGTDTQYF. The CDR3, as DNA: TGCGCCAGCAGCTTCTTAGGACTAGCGGGAACAGATACGCAGTATTTT.

The V and J genes are TRBV7-9 and TRBJ1-1; D not certain. CDR1 SEHNR and CDR2 FQNEAQ come from the germline V gene (reference sequence). V was cut by 5 bases and J by 6 bases, with 22 bases left in between. The CDR3 covers 16 residues. CDR3 sequence: CASSPFETTVSSEAFF. CDR3 sequence (DNA): TGTGCCAGCAGCCCTTTCGAGACTACAGTGTCCTCTGAAGCTTTCTTT.

The genes are TRBV3-2 and TRBJ2-2; whether TRBD2, the table's D call, matches the DNA was not checked. TRBV3-2 is designated a pseudogene. CDR3 length: 17 residues. The CDR3, as DNA: TGTGCCAGCAGCCAAGAGGTACTAGTAGAGGACACCGGGGAGCTGTTTTTT. Its protein product is CASSQEVLVEDTGELFF.

At least ten counts were recorded for this clonotype. The chain is built from TRBV19 and TRBJ2-3, with a possible D match to TRBD2 (5 bases). The CDR3 runs to 13 residues. Germline CDR1 LNHDA, CDR2 SQIVND (reference sequence). V shed 10 bases and J shed 8 bases, with 19 bases lying between them. The CDR3 DNA sequence: TGTGCCACCTCTCTAGGGAGACCGGCTACGCAGTATTTT. Residues: CATSLGRPATQYF.

This clonotype was picked up many times. The V call is TRBV5-4, the J call TRBJ2-1; a weak D match, TRBD1 (5 bases). The V end lost 2 bases, the J end lost 5 bases, and 11 bases lay between the germline ends. CDR3 size: 14 residues. Germline assignment: CDR1 SGHNT and CDR2 YYREEE (reference sequence). In DNA form, the CDR3 reads TGTGCCAGCAGCTTCGGCCGCAGGGACAATGAGCAGTTCTTC. Encoded protein: CASSFGRRDNEQFF.

This clonotype was observed a handful of times. CDR3 sequence reads: CASPSGSQETQYF. The CDR3 nucleotides are TGTGCCTCGCCTAGCGGGAGCCAAGAGACCCAGTACTTC. This rearrangement joins TRBV30 to TRBJ2-5; TRBD2 matches 10 bases. Trimming removed 7 bases from V and 1 base from J; junction bases left unmatched: 3. Per the germline V gene, CDR1 is GTSNPN and CDR2 is SVGIG (reference sequence). This CDR3 is 13 amino acids long.

The chain couples TRBV10-2 to TRBJ2-5; either TRBD1 or TRBD2 may supply D (5 bases each). The V gene lost 6 bases and the J gene lost 3 bases, with 23 bases spanning the gap. The CDR3 totals 17 residues. Germline V gene data show CDR1 as WSHSY and CDR2 as SAAADI. CDR3 DNA sequence: TGCGCCAGCAGCGACCTTTATGGGGACCCCACAAAAGAGACCCAGTACTTC. As protein: CASSDLYGDPTKETQYF.

The V call is TRBV3-1, the J call TRBJ2-3; D is tentatively TRBD1 or TRBD2 (5 bases each). V was clipped by 0 bases and J by 6 bases, with 10 bases between them. CDR1 is LGHDT, CDR2 YNNKEL, per germline (reference sequence). This CDR3 has 14 amino acids. CDR3 sequence: CASSQDRGVDTQYF. Here the CDR3 DNA reads TGTGCCAGCAGCCAAGATCGAGGGGTGGATACGCAGTATTTT.

There are a few counts of this clonotype. The V and J genes are TRBV6-5 and TRBJ2-7, with 9 bases identical to TRBD2. This CDR3 spans 15 amino acids. The junction had 11 bases not matched to a gene; V was cut back by 6 bases and J by 5 bases. The germline V gene encodes CDR1 MNHEY and CDR2 SVGAGI. In DNA, the CDR3 is TGTGCCAGCAGCCTGGTTGAGGGACTAGCTAACGAGCAGTACTTC. Its protein is CASSLVEGLANEQYF.

This clonotype occurred a few times. The junction and the germline gene differ at one end; a read error may be behind it. V and J are TRBV7-8 and TRBJ2-3, with TRBD1 matching over 8 bases. Germline V CDR1 and CDR2: SGHVS, FQNEAQ. This CDR3 has 15 residues. CDR3 in DNA: TGTGCCAGCAGCTGGAGACAGGGGAACACAGATACGCAGTTTTTT. This codes for CASSWRQGNTDTQFF.

A few counts support this clonotype. The chain joins TRBV12-3 or TRBV12-4 to TRBJ1-5; D is perhaps TRBD1 (5 bases). The CDR3 spans 12 residues. Trimming took 1 base from V and 9 from J, leaving 7 bases between them. The CDR3 DNA follows: TGTGCCAGCAGTTTAGGGCAGGGGCCCCAGCATTTT. It encodes CASSLGQGPQHF.

V gene TRBV7-9 combines with J gene TRBJ2-2; TRBD1 might be the D (6 bases). CDR3 length: 14 amino acids. From germline, CDR1 is SEHNR and CDR2 FQNEAQ (reference sequence). Trimming shortened V by 5 bases and J by 4 bases, and 11 bases separated the two germline ends. This CDR3 reads CASSRTERTGELFF. Written as DNA, the CDR3 is TGTGCCAGCAGCAGGACAGAGCGCACCGGGGAGCTGTTTTTT.

This clonotype was recorded many times. The chain employs TRBV2 and TRBJ1-1; D gene ambiguous. Deletions cut 4 bases from V and 7 bases from J, with 16 bases between. The V gene's germline CDR1 is SNHLY and CDR2 FYNNEI. The CDR3 runs 14 residues. Written as DNA, the CDR3 is TGTGCCAGCAGTGCCCGGACCGAAAGGGATGAAGCTTTCTTT. Encoded protein: CASSARTERDEAFF.

The chain is built from TRBV7-2 and TRBJ2-1, with D possibly TRBD2 on 6 matching bases. V was trimmed by 6 bases and J by 4 bases, leaving 16 bases between them. This CDR3 spans 15 amino acids. Germline lookup yields CDR1 SGHTA and CDR2 FQGNSA. The DNA of the CDR3 is TGTGCCAGCAGTTGGGGCGGGGCACCTTACAATGAGCAGTTCTTC. Its protein product is CASSWGGAPYNEQFF.

Ten or more counts support this clonotype. The J gene is TRBJ2-1, the V gene TRBV2; no clear D. This CDR3 is built from 12 residues. Germline loops: CDR1 SNHLY, CDR2 FYNNEI. Trimming pared 7 bases from V and 7 bases from J, leaving 11 bases between. CDR3 loop: CASTLIRNEQFF. The DNA for the CDR3 is TGTGCCAGCACATTAATCCGGAATGAGCAGTTCTTC.

This clonotype is judged medium-sized. This chain uses TRBV10-3 with TRBJ2-1, with 11 nucleotides matching TRBD2. Per germline, CDR1 ENHRY and CDR2 SYGVKD. The ends lost 7 bases at V and 8 bases at J; junction bases unmatched: 7. The CDR3 is 14 residues long. CDR3 protein: CAIMDTSGRDEQFF. CDR3 nucleotide sequence: TGTGCCATCATGGACACTAGCGGGAGAGATGAGCAGTTCTTC.

This clonotype has only a few counts. The genes are TRBV10-1 and TRBJ2-3; D is unclear. Germline V gene lookup returns CDR1 WNHNN and CDR2 SYGVQD (reference sequence). V lost 2 bases to trimming and J lost 5 bases, with 11 bases between them. This CDR3 is 14 amino acids long. CDR3 DNA: TGCGCCAGCAGTGAGATGACGTTTGAAGATACGCAGTATTTT. This codes for CASSEMTFEDTQYF.

The genes are TRBV10-1 and TRBJ2-7, with 8 bases lining up with TRBD1. This CDR3 spans 15 amino acids. J lost 3 bases, V lost 0 bases, and 4 bases had no gene match. CDR1 is WNHNN and CDR2 is SYGVQD in the germline V gene (reference sequence). CDR3 amino acids: CASSESGTGIYEQYF. The CDR3 DNA is TGCGCCAGCAGTGAGTCTGGGACAGGTATCTACGAGCAGTACTTC.